This T cell receptor beta chain was observed in a study of human T cells and chemical hapten exposure. One entry per CDR3 protein, called by TCRdb with MiXCR from the RACE reads. The sample gives fewer than 400,000 distinct CDR3 sequences, about 7% of which show up once; around 8.2% is in the top ten. There are many counts of this clonotype. Regarding time point: patch test 1, 2 weeks after DPC sensitization. As to treatment: therapeutic diphenylcyclopropenone sensitization with weekly scalp DPC. From germline, CDR1 is KGHSH and CDR2 LQKENI. CDR3 length equals 14 residues. The V gene lost 4 bases and the J gene lost 5 bases, with 13 bases spanning the gap.

Sequencing was performed on whole blood, taken in connection with sensitization to the hapten diphenylcyclopropenone (DPC). The V and J genes are TRBV18 and TRBJ2-3; D may be TRBD1 (5 bases). The sequence was collected from a woman aged 18-35 years with alopecia areata. Some clones in this sample may be carry-over from other donors' samples. The CDR3, as DNA: TGTGCCAGCTCACAACAGGAGATAGAAGATACGCAGTATTTT. This sequence encodes CASSQQEIEDTQYF.